The rows below give T cell receptor beta chains drawn from one sample of a study of Ad26.COV2.S vaccination and SARS-CoV-2 variants. TCRdb keeps only in-frame clones here, not all; method: immunoSEQ multiplex PCR. The sample holds about half a million clones, around 89% seen once. Sequences were derived from peripheral blood, sampled in a trial of Ad26.COV2.S vaccine versus placebo. The receptors were gathered from a person aged 18 to 59 who received the Ad26.COV2.S COVID-19 vaccine or a placebo. The CDR3 runs from the conserved cysteine through the conserved F or W. D genes are given only for firm matches. Clone size is not always given. Where it is, it says once, few, many or a class for expanded clones.

D,J,size,V,CDR3,DNA
NA,TRBJ2-3,NA,TRBV20-1,CSASRLEDTQYF,TGCAGTGCTAGTCGACTAGAAGATACGCAGTATTTT
TRBD2,TRBJ2-1,NA,TRBV3-1/TRBV3-2,CASSQVGLGGGYNEQFF,TGTGCCAGCAGCCAAGTCGGGTTGGGCGGGGGATACAATGAGCAGTTCTTC
TRBD1,TRBJ1-1,NA,TRBV9,CASSSGTAMNTEAFF,TGTGCCAGCAGCTCCGGGACAGCCATGAACACTGAAGCTTTCTTT
NA,TRBJ1-6,NA,TRBV28,CASSTPTQLHF,TGTGCCAGCAGTACACCGACACAGCTCCACTTT
NA,TRBJ1-2,NA,TRBV5-4,CASSLIDLGTRGYTF,TGTGCCAGCAGCTTGATCGATTTAGGGACGCGGGGCTACACCTTC
NA,TRBJ1-1,once,TRBV29-1,CSPDSPDTEAFF,TGCAGCCCAGACAGTCCTGACACTGAAGCTTTCTTT
NA,TRBJ2-7,once,TRBV7-9,CASSPRGSRLDRLADEQYF,TGTGCCAGCAGCCCTAGGGGCTCGCGCTTAGACAGGCTCGCCGACGAGCAGTACTTC
NA,TRBJ2-6,NA,TRBV15,CATSRDFRAGANVLTF,TGTGCCACCAGCAGAGATTTCAGGGCTGGGGCCAACGTCCTGACTTTC
TRBD2,TRBJ2-7,NA,TRBV20-1,CSASPGLWGEQYF,TGCAGTGCTAGTCCGGGACTATGGGGCGAGCAGTACTTC
NA,TRBJ2-1,NA,TRBV7-2,CASSLGRVWRYYNEQFF,TGTGCCAGCAGCTTAGGTAGGGTTTGGCGGTATTACAATGAGCAGTTCTTC